The 19 T cell receptor beta chains below come from one sample, sequenced in a study of human T cells and chemical hapten exposure listed by TCRdb under 2021. The time point label of this sample denotes: patch test 3, about 24 weeks after DPC sensitization. Per the publication, the treatment or condition label means: therapeutic diphenylcyclopropenone sensitization with weekly scalp DPC. The library was prepared using RACE. TCRdb names NextSeq 500 as the instrument used. TCRdb itself trimmed the public reads at Q25 with fastp, ran MiXCR and retained productive beta chains. Entries are consolidated by CDR3 protein sequence, retaining the most common genes and DNA. Counted in this sample were roughly 200,000 distinct CDR3 sequences; under 25% of them appeared once. The ten largest make up about 2.5% of the sample. Sequenced here: whole blood, sampled in connection with sensitization to the hapten diphenylcyclopropenone (DPC). These TCRs come from a woman in her thirties or forties with alopecia areata. Some clones in this sample may be carry-over from other donors' samples.

This clonotype has just a few counts. The chain couples TRBV6-2 or TRBV6-3 to TRBJ2-1, with D maybe TRBD2 (6 bases). There are 18 residues in the CDR3. V lost 0 bases to trimming and J lost 0 bases, with 15 bases between them. Germline-derived CDR1 and CDR2 are MNHEY and SVGEGT. The CDR3 sequence: CASSYSAGGKFSYNEQFF. The CDR3 region has the DNA TGTGCCAGCAGTTACTCGGCTGGCGGGAAATTCTCCTACAATGAGCAGTTCTTC.

This chain connects TRBV28 to TRBJ1-1; D unresolved. With 2 bases removed from V and 6 bases from J, the gap between germline ends came to 10 bases. Germline V gene sequence: CDR1 MDHEN, CDR2 SYDVKM. The CDR3 is made up of 13 amino acids. CDR3 sequence reads: CASSLAGRSEAFF. CDR3 DNA sequence: TGTGCCAGCAGTTTAGCGGGGAGGTCTGAAGCTTTCTTT.

The chain employs TRBV6-2 or TRBV6-3 and TRBJ2-7, with TRBD1 matching 7 bases. J lost 4 bases, V lost 2 bases, and 8 bases had no gene match. This CDR3 is 15 amino acids long. Per germline, CDR1 MNHEY and CDR2 SVGEGT. The CDR3 DNA reads as TGTGCCAGCAGTTACACCCGGGACAGCGGTTACGAGCAGTACTTC. Protein product: CASSYTRDSGYEQYF.

V gene TRBV28 combines with J gene TRBJ2-1; no clear D. The V gene's germline CDR1 is MDHEN and CDR2 SYDVKM. This CDR3 has 14 amino acids. V lost 3 bases to trimming and J lost 4 bases, with 10 bases between them. The CDR3 sequence is CASSFLSGYNEQFF. CDR3 nucleotides: TGTGCCAGCAGTTTTCTGTCCGGATACAATGAGCAGTTCTTC.

V usage is TRBV6-2 or TRBV6-3 and J usage is TRBJ1-6; 7 nucleotides agree with TRBD1. Germline lookup yields CDR1 MNHEY and CDR2 SVGEGT. This CDR3 comprises 14 residues. V lost 6 bases and J lost 5; bases outside the gene matches: 4. CDR3 sequence (DNA): TGTGCCAGCAGACCGACAGGGAATAATTCACCCCTCCACTTT. This translates into CASRPTGNNSPLHF.

This clonotype occurred a few times. CDR3 in DNA: TGTGCCAGCATGGCGGGAGGGGAGGTCGAGCAGTACTTC. Encoded protein: CASMAGGEVEQYF. The genes are TRBV7-9 and TRBJ2-7; 9 nucleotides agree with TRBD2. The V and J ends lost 7 bases and 6 bases, in that order; junction bases with no gene match: 7. Looked up from germline, CDR1 is SEHNR and CDR2 is FQNEAQ (reference sequence). This CDR3 is built from 13 residues.

The genes are TRBV29-1 and TRBJ1-5; weak D call: TRBD1 (6 bases). Trimming removed 6 bases at V and 6 bases at J, with 15 bases between. Germline V lookup: CDR1 SQVTM, CDR2 ANQGSEA. There are 13 residues in the CDR3. In DNA form, the CDR3 reads TGCAGCGTACTCTCAGGGGTCGGTCAGCCCCAGCATTTT. Amino acid sequence: CSVLSGVGQPQHF. Combining the CDR3 with reference TRBV29-1 and TRBJ1-5 gives the whole variable domain SAVISQKPSRDICQRGTSLTIQCQVDSQVTMMFWYRQQPGQSLTLIATANQGSEATYESGFVIDKFPISRPNLTFSTLTVSNMSPEDSSIYLCSVLSGVGQPQHFGDGTRLSIL.

CDR3 nucleotides: TGTGCCAGCAGCTCGGGAGAGTACGAGCAGTACTTC. It codes for CASSSGEYEQYF. The V gene is TRBV6-5, the J gene TRBJ2-7; D is perhaps TRBD2 (6 bases). The CDR3 length is 12 residues. The V end lost 6 bases, the J end lost 4 bases, and 10 bases lay between the germline ends. The germline V gene has CDR1 MNHEY and CDR2 SVGAGI.

This clonotype was observed at least ten times. This rearrangement joins TRBV4-3 to TRBJ1-4; D ambiguous. Germline V gene lookup returns CDR1 LGHNA and CDR2 YSLEER. The CDR3 runs to 16 residues. V was pared by 0 bases and J by 7 bases, with 15 bases between. The CDR3 DNA reads as TGCGCCAGCAGCCAAGATCGCGCAGCGTACGCTGAAAAACTGTTTTTT. It encodes CASSQDRAAYAEKLFF.

The rearrangement joins TRBV7-9 to TRBJ1-2, with no clear D. This CDR3 spans 14 amino acids. The germline V gene encodes CDR1 SEHNR and CDR2 FQNEAQ (reference sequence). Trimming removed 4 bases from V and 6 bases from J, with 15 bases in between. The CDR3: CASSSVLLRDGYTF. As DNA, the CDR3 is TGTGCCAGCAGCTCTGTACTACTGCGGGATGGCTACACCTTC.

This clonotype was observed many times. This chain links TRBV20-1 with TRBJ1-2; D possibly corresponds to TRBD1 (6 bases). This CDR3 has 16 amino acids. V was trimmed by 6 bases and J by 8 bases, leaving 28 bases between them. The germline V gene has CDR1 DFQATT and CDR2 SNEGSKA (reference sequence). For the CDR3, the DNA is TGCAGTGCCTATAACCAGAACAGGGTAGGGGGTGTGGGCTACACCTTC. It yields the protein CSAYNQNRVGGVGYTF.

The rearrangement joins TRBV7-9 to TRBJ2-1, with 12 bases identical to TRBD2. CDR3 size: 17 residues. Trimming removed 5 bases from V and 7 bases from J; junction bases left unmatched: 12. Germline loops: CDR1 SEHNR, CDR2 FQNEAQ (reference sequence). The CDR3 nucleotides read TGTGCCAGCAGCCCGAGACTAGCGGGAGCCCCTGGAAATGAGCAGTTCTTC. Residues: CASSPRLAGAPGNEQFF.

This clonotype showed up just a few times. The rearrangement links TRBV10-3 to TRBJ2-7, with D hard to call. V lost 7 bases, J lost 3 bases, and 10 bases lay in between. This CDR3 comprises 12 residues. Germline lookup yields CDR1 ENHRY and CDR2 SYGVKD. The CDR3 DNA is TGTGCCATCAAAGGCGACAACTACGAGCAGTACTTC. Translated, it gives CAIKGDNYEQYF.

The chain links TRBV20-1 to TRBJ1-4, with D hard to call. Germline assignment: CDR1 DFQATT and CDR2 SNEGSKA (reference sequence). This CDR3 region has 12 residues. Here the CDR3 reads CSSTPLGEKLFF. For the CDR3, the DNA is TGCAGCTCCACCCCCCTCGGGGAAAAACTGTTTTTT.

This clonotype occurred a few times. V is TRBV29-1 and J is TRBJ1-1, with a possible D match to TRBD1 (6 bases). Germline CDR1 SQVTM, CDR2 ANQGSEA. CDR3 size: 14 residues. With 7 bases removed from V and 0 bases from J, the gap between germline ends came to 15 bases. CDR3 DNA: TGCAGCGCTGGTGGGGGGGGCCTGAACACTGAAGCTTTCTTT. Encoded protein: CSAGGGGLNTEAFF.

This clonotype occurred a few times. The CDR3, as DNA: TGCGCCAGCAGCCCCCCGACTAGCGGATACACCGGGGAGCTGTTTTTT. Amino acids: CASSPPTSGYTGELFF. The chain joins TRBV5-1 to TRBJ2-2; 9 bases fit TRBD2. V lost 4 bases and J lost 3; bases outside the gene matches: 7. CDR3 size: 16 residues. Germline V lookup: CDR1 SGHRS, CDR2 YFSETQ.

V and J are TRBV20-1 and TRBJ2-2, with 7 bases aligning to TRBD2. Germline loops: CDR1 DFQATT, CDR2 SNEGSKA (reference sequence). This CDR3 region has 15 residues. The V segment lost 2 bases and the J segment 3 bases; nucleotides outside the gene matches: 6. CDR3 amino acids: CSARRSGADTGELFF. CDR3 DNA: TGCAGTGCTAGACGCAGCGGGGCAGACACCGGGGAGCTGTTTTTT.

This clonotype occurred a few times. V and J are TRBV15 and TRBJ2-2; unclear D gene. The ends were cut back, 1 base at V and 0 bases at J, with 6 bases in the middle. Germline V gene sequence: CDR1 LNHNV, CDR2 YYDKDF (reference sequence). CDR3 length: 15 residues. The CDR3 nucleotides are TGTGCCACCAGCAGAGGCCTTGCGAACACCGGGGAGCTGTTTTTT. Its protein product is CATSRGLANTGELFF.

The table lists this clonotype with many counts. The chain joins TRBV6-2 or TRBV6-3 to TRBJ2-7, with D tentatively TRBD2 (5 bases). From germline, CDR1 is MNHEY and CDR2 SVGEGT. Between the trimmed V and J ends, which lost 10 bases and 7 bases, there was a span of 20 bases. This CDR3 spans 13 amino acids. CDR3 loop: CATGGDTGYEQYF. For the CDR3, the DNA is TGTGCCACCGGAGGTGACACGGGGTATGAGCAGTACTTC.